These 9 T cell receptor beta chains were all obtained from the same sample, sequenced in a study of CD8 T cells in Susac syndrome. RNA, at about 0.5 to 1 ug, was reverse transcribed with random hexamers. One entry per CDR3 protein results from TCRdb running MiXCR on the immunoSEQ multiplex PCR reads. The repertoire holds tens of thousands of distinct CDR3 sequences, with 94% as singletons. Material for sequencing was CD8+ T cells from PBMCs. The receptor source for this set is a human donor in good health.

The CDR3 nucleotides read TGTGCCCCCGTATTGCGGGACACAGATACGCAGTATTTT. Amino acid sequence: CAPVLRDTDTQYF. This chain connects TRBV24-1 to TRBJ2-3; possibly TRBD2 for D (6 bases). Germline-derived CDR1 and CDR2 are KGHDR and SFDVKD. The CDR3 extends over 13 amino acids. Trimming took off 12 bases at V and 2 bases at J, with 14 bases between the two ends.

This chain connects TRBV7-9 to TRBJ2-5, with TRBD1 as a possible D gene (6 bases). The V end was cut by 4 bases, the J end by 5 bases, with 14 bases between. The germline gives CDR1 SEHNR, CDR2 FQNEAQ (reference sequence). This CDR3 region has 14 residues. Here the CDR3 reads CASSYSGAGETQYF. The CDR3 DNA is TGTGCCAGCAGCTATTCAGGGGCAGGGGAGACCCAGTACTTC.

This chain joins TRBV7-9 and TRBJ1-2; tentative D call: TRBD1 (6 bases). V lost 8 bases to trimming and J lost 2 bases, with 15 bases between them. The V gene's germline CDR1 is SEHNR and CDR2 FQNEAQ (reference sequence). The CDR3 is 14 residues long. CDR3 residues: CASAKGQFNYGYTF. The CDR3 nucleotides are TGTGCCAGCGCCAAAGGACAGTTCAACTATGGCTACACCTTC.

The rearrangement links TRBV11-2 to TRBJ1-1; D not resolved. The germline gives CDR1 SGHAT, CDR2 FQNNGV. CDR3 length: 12 residues. V was trimmed by 6 bases and J by 6 bases, leaving 11 bases between them. Here the CDR3 DNA reads TGTGCCAGCAGGAGTAAAGGTCCTGAAGCTTTCTTT. As protein: CASRSKGPEAFF.

The V gene is TRBV12-3 or TRBV12-4, the J gene TRBJ2-2; tentatively, D is TRBD1 or TRBD2 (6 bases each). This CDR3 has 14 amino acids. V was pared by 7 bases and J by 4 bases, with 13 bases between. The DNA for the CDR3 is TGTGCCAGCACTCAAGGAGGGGGCACCGGGGAGCTGTTTTTT. This gives the protein CASTQGGGTGELFF.

This clonotype was counted once. The chain combines TRBV5-6 with TRBJ1-1, with D tentatively TRBD1 (6 bases). Germline CDR1 and CDR2: SGHDT and YYEEEE. The V end was cut by 4 bases, the J end by 0 bases, with 16 bases between. This CDR3 has 16 amino acids. Here the CDR3 reads CASSLTPTGMNTEAFF. The CDR3 DNA is TGTGCCAGCAGCCTCACTCCGACAGGAATGAACACTGAAGCTTTCTTT.

This clonotype has a single count. The chain recombines TRBV4-3 with TRBJ1-4; no reliable D call. With 1 base removed from V and 3 bases from J, the gap between germline ends came to 12 bases. The CDR3 totals 16 residues. Germline CDR1 LGHNA, CDR2 YSLEER. This CDR3 reads CASSQGTPSPNEKLFF. In nucleotides, the CDR3 is TGCGCCAGCAGCCAAGGGACCCCTTCGCCTAATGAAAAACTGTTTTTT.

As regards this clonotype: One junction end disagrees with the germline gene, perhaps due to a read error. This chain uses TRBV19 with TRBJ1-2, with D perhaps matching TRBD1 (6 bases). CDR1 LNHDA and CDR2 SQIVND come from the germline V gene (reference sequence). This CDR3 comprises 12 residues. The CDR3 DNA reads as TGTGCCAGTAGCCAGCCTCCGGGGGGCTACAACTTC. Its protein product is CASSQPPGGYNF.

This chain's CDR3 is CASSEIHQDTIYF. CDR3 bases: TGTGCCAGCAGCGAGATACATCAGGACACCATATATTTT. The chain combines TRBV25-1 with TRBJ1-3, with D unclear. The CDR3 runs 13 residues. V was clipped by 6 bases and J by 8 bases, with 14 bases between them. Germline V CDR1 and CDR2: MGHDK, SYGVNS.